Presented here are 26 T cell receptor beta chains from one specimen sequenced in a study of blood T cell repertoires in COVID-19. Sequencing used immunoSEQ multiplex PCR; TCRdb keeps in-frame clones, though not all of them. The sample has approximately 440,000 clones, about nine tenths seen once. Sequenced material: PBMCs or T cells enriched from blood (not recorded which). The origin of the receptors is a woman aged 18-35 years who had recovered from COVID-19.

V is TRBV30 and J is TRBJ2-1; D is perhaps TRBD2 (7 bases). Germline CDR1 is GTSNPN and CDR2 is SVGIG (reference sequence). V lost 1 base, J lost 9 bases, and 16 bases lay in between. The CDR3 loop spans 14 amino acids. CDR3: CAWSASGGPGEQFF. CDR3 in DNA: TGTGCCTGGAGTGCCTCCGGGGGGCCGGGTGAGCAGTTCTTC. Filled out from reference TRBV30 and TRBJ2-1, the complete variable domain reads SQTIHQWPATLVQPVGSPLSLECTVEGTSNPNLYWYRQAAGRGLQLLFYSVGIGQISSEVPQNLSASRPQDRQFILSSKKLLLSDSGFYLCAWSASGGPGEQFFGPGTRLTVL.

The genes are TRBV19 and TRBJ1-3, with a tentative D call TRBD1 (6 bases). CDR3 length: 15 amino acids. CDR1 and CDR2 (germline): LNHDA, SQIVND (reference sequence). The V gene lost 9 bases and the J gene lost 0 bases, with 15 bases spanning the gap. CDR3 loop: CASARQVSSGNTIYF. CDR3 DNA: TGTGCCAGCGCTAGACAGGTCAGCTCTGGAAACACCATATATTTT.

V usage is TRBV21-1 and J usage is TRBJ1-6; the DNA was not compared with TRBD1, the D call given in the table. TRBV21-1 is a listed pseudogene. CDR3 length equals 20 residues. The CDR3 region has the DNA TGTGCCAGCAGCAAAGATAACAGGAGCTCTATAGCCTCCTATAATTCACCCCTCCACTTT. Translated, it gives CASSKDNRSSIASYNSPLHF.

V usage is TRBV4-1 and J usage is TRBJ1-2; D may be TRBD1 (5 bases). CDR1 and CDR2 from the germline V gene are MGHRA and YSYEKL. The CDR3 contains 12 residues. V was clipped by 6 bases and J by 8 bases, with 13 bases between them. This CDR3 is CASRAGMGGYTF. In DNA form, the CDR3 reads TGCGCCAGCAGGGCAGGGATGGGAGGCTACACCTTC.

The CDR3 nucleotides are TGTGCCAGCTCACTTCTCACTAGCGGGGCCTACGAGCAGTACTTC. This gives the protein CASSLLTSGAYEQYF. The V call is TRBV18, the J call TRBJ2-7, with 10 bases lining up with TRBD2. Losses at the gene ends were 4 bases for V and 2 bases for J; bases not matched to a gene: 5. Per germline, CDR1 KGHSH and CDR2 LQKENI. The CDR3 length is 15 residues.

The rearrangement links TRBV19 to TRBJ2-3; possibly TRBD1 for D (6 bases). Germline V gene sequence: CDR1 LNHDA, CDR2 SQIVND (reference sequence). This CDR3 spans 13 amino acids. V lost 5 bases and J lost 5, with 11 bases in between. The CDR3 sequence: CASSGGGEDTQYF. CDR3 nucleotide sequence: TGTGCCAGTAGTGGTGGGGGCGAAGATACGCAGTATTTT.

V and J are TRBV24-1 and TRBJ2-1, with TRBD1 matching 9 bases. Unmatched junction bases numbered 5, after V lost 4 bases and J lost 5 bases. There are 15 residues in the CDR3. Looked up from germline, CDR1 is KGHDR and CDR2 is SFDVKD. CDR3 sequence reads: CATSEGTGYNNEQFF. DNA for the CDR3: TGTGCCACCAGTGAGGGGACAGGGTACAACAATGAGCAGTTCTTC.

The genes are TRBV5-6 and TRBJ1-1; D may be TRBD1 (6 bases). The CDR3 has 16 residues. Looked up from germline, CDR1 is SGHDT and CDR2 is YYEEEE. V was pared by 1 base and J by 1 base, with 14 bases between. CDR3 amino acids: CASSLFPGQTNTEAFF. The CDR3 DNA sequence: TGTGCCAGCAGCTTGTTTCCCGGACAGACGAACACTGAAGCTTTCTTT.

This chain connects TRBV19 to TRBJ1-6; 8 bases align to TRBD1. Germline V gives CDR1 LNHDA, CDR2 SQIVND (reference sequence). The CDR3 has 15 residues. J was trimmed by 7 bases and V by 5 bases; bases with no gene match: 7. CDR3 nucleotides: TGTGCCAGTAGTTTAACGACAGGGGACAATTCACCCCTCCACTTT. It translates to CASSLTTGDNSPLHF.

The chain employs TRBV6-5 and TRBJ1-2; 7 nucleotides align to TRBD1. J lost 2 bases, V lost 5 bases, and 2 bases had no gene match. Germline CDR1 and CDR2: MNHEY and SVGAGI. This CDR3 has 13 amino acids. CDR3 DNA: TGTGCCAGCAGTCCGACAGGGAACTATGGCTACACCTTC. Its translation: CASSPTGNYGYTF.

The rearrangement links TRBV30 to TRBJ1-2; unclear D gene. The germline V and J ends were trimmed by 4 bases and 3 bases, with 15 bases remaining between them. The CDR3 has 14 residues. Germline V gene data show CDR1 as GTSNPN and CDR2 as SVGIG (reference sequence). The CDR3 DNA sequence: TGTGCCTGGACCGGGGATTCGGTTCACTATGGCTACACCTTC. It translates to CAWTGDSVHYGYTF.

The chain carries TRBV7-2 and TRBJ1-6; no clear D. This CDR3 spans 16 amino acids. Germline loops: CDR1 SGHTA, CDR2 FQGNSA. With 10 bases removed from V and 1 base from J, the gap between germline ends came to 17 bases. CDR3 loop: CAIKRADLSYNSPLHF. In nucleotides, the CDR3 is TGTGCCATCAAGAGGGCCGATTTATCCTATAATTCACCCCTCCACTTT.

The V call is TRBV30, the J call TRBJ2-3, with 9 bases matching TRBD2. Germline CDR1 GTSNPN, CDR2 SVGIG (reference sequence). The CDR3 is 18 amino acids. V trimming: 1 base; J trimming: 0 bases; junction bases outside the gene matches: 11. The CDR3 here is CAWSATLAGALSTDTQYF. CDR3 sequence (DNA): TGTGCCTGGAGTGCCACCTTAGCGGGGGCCCTGAGCACAGATACGCAGTATTTT.

The chain joins TRBV2 to TRBJ2-5, with a weak D call TRBD2 (6 bases). Trimming removed 5 bases at V and 2 bases at J, with 12 bases between. This CDR3 comprises 14 residues. Germline CDR1 SNHLY, CDR2 FYNNEI. The CDR3 region is CASSTLGGQETQYF. The CDR3 DNA reads TGTGCCAGCAGTACTTTGGGGGGTCAAGAGACCCAGTACTTC.

This clone was seen only once. The chain couples TRBV18 to TRBJ1-2, with D possibly TRBD1 on 6 matching bases. V shed 1 base and J shed 8 bases, with 20 bases lying between them. Germline V CDR1 and CDR2: KGHSH, LQKENI. The CDR3 runs 16 residues. For the CDR3, the DNA is TGTGCCAGCTCACCACTCCATCTACAGGGTGGGGAAGGCTACACCTTC. This translates into CASSPLHLQGGEGYTF.

This rearrangement joins TRBV5-1 to TRBJ1-5, with 9 bases lining up with TRBD1. CDR1 is SGHRS and CDR2 is YFSETQ in the germline V gene. The CDR3 is 15 amino acids. J was trimmed by 6 bases and V by 1 base; bases with no gene match: 5. CDR3 loop: CASSLTGQGSQPQHF. For the CDR3, the DNA is TGCGCCAGCAGCTTGACGGGACAGGGTAGTCAGCCCCAGCATTTT.

This sequence joins TRBV7-2 and TRBJ2-3; D remains ambiguous. The CDR3 is made up of 14 amino acids. V lost 1 base, J lost 5 bases, and 10 bases lay in between. Germline assignment: CDR1 SGHTA and CDR2 FQGNSA. CDR3 protein: CASSLGESQDTQYF. The CDR3 DNA sequence: TGTGCCAGCAGCTTAGGCGAAAGTCAAGATACGCAGTATTTT. Full variable domain (outside the CDR3, taken from reference TRBV7-2 and TRBJ2-3): GAGVSQSPSNKVTEKGKDVELRCDPISGHTALYWYRQSLGQGLEFLIYFQGNSAPDKSGLPSDRFSAERTGGSVSTLTIQRTQQEDSAVYLCASSLGESQDTQYFGPGTRLTVL.

The rearrangement links TRBV7-2 to TRBJ2-4; 8 nucleotides match TRBD1. The CDR3 runs to 14 residues. Germline V CDR1 and CDR2: SGHTA, FQGNSA. V gave up 5 bases and J gave up 2 bases; unmatched junction bases: 2. DNA for the CDR3: TGTGCCAGCAGCGCAGGGGGCTCCAAAAACATTCAGTACTTC. This encodes CASSAGGSKNIQYF.

The gene calls are TRBV5-6 and TRBJ2-7; tentatively, D is TRBD2 (5 bases). The CDR3 has 16 amino acids. Trimming removed 6 bases from V and 5 bases from J, with 24 bases in between. Germline V CDR1 and CDR2: SGHDT, YYEEEE. CDR3 DNA sequence: TGTGCCAGCACCGGCGGGTGGTGGCCCGGTGGGAACGAGCAGTACTTC. Translating gives CASTGGWWPGGNEQYF.

V usage is TRBV28 and J usage is TRBJ1-2; 10 bases match TRBD1. The CDR3 runs 15 residues. Germline-derived CDR1 and CDR2 are MDHEN and SYDVKM. J was trimmed by 4 bases and V by 6 bases; bases with no gene match: 8. The CDR3 is CASSSQGQGRYGYTF. The CDR3, as DNA: TGTGCCAGCAGCTCCCAGGGACAGGGGCGCTATGGCTACACCTTC.

This clone was seen once. The germline gene is not matched at one end of the junction; a read error may be the cause. V usage is TRBV6-1 and J usage is TRBJ2-4, with D perhaps matching TRBD1 (5 bases). The CDR3 has 19 residues. Germline assignment: CDR1 MNHNS and CDR2 SASEGT. CDR3 coding DNA: TGTGCCAGCAGAGAAGGTCGAGGCAGGGAAAGGGAAGCCAAAAACATTCAGTACTTC. Its protein product is CASREGRGREREAKNIQYF.

The CDR3 DNA follows: TGTGCCAGCAGCTCAGCAGACAGCTTAGCCAAAAACATTCAGTACTTC. It encodes CASSSADSLAKNIQYF. The rearrangement links TRBV7-9 to TRBJ2-4; possible D gene TRBD1, 5 bases. Germline V gene data show CDR1 as SEHNR and CDR2 as FQNEAQ (reference sequence). CDR3 length: 16 residues. Trimming removed 4 bases from V and 0 bases from J, with 13 bases in between.

The chain recombines TRBV6-6 with TRBJ2-1; 9 bases are a match to TRBD2. The CDR3 consists of 17 residues. After removal of 5 bases from V and 8 bases from J, the junction contained 16 bases not matched to a gene. CDR1 and CDR2 (germline): MNHNY, SVGAGI (reference sequence). The CDR3 reads CASSPELSAGGLDEQFF. The CDR3 nucleotides are TGTGCCAGCAGTCCGGAACTTAGTGCGGGGGGGCTTGATGAGCAGTTCTTC.

CDR3 in DNA: TGTGCCAGCAGTGAAGGGAGGTTCTACGAGCAGTACTTC. Translating gives CASSEGRFYEQYF. This rearrangement joins TRBV6-1 to TRBJ2-7; D is perhaps TRBD2 (5 bases). Germline V gives CDR1 MNHNS, CDR2 SASEGT. The germline V and J ends were trimmed by 1 base and 3 bases, with 7 bases remaining between them. The CDR3 loop spans 13 amino acids.

The chain couples TRBV6-2 or TRBV6-3 to TRBJ2-1; 13 bases map to TRBD2. With V trimmed by 6 bases and J by 7 bases, 6 bases remained unmatched. The CDR3 is made up of 15 amino acids. CDR1 MNHEY and CDR2 SVGEGT come from the germline V gene. The CDR3 sequence: CASSTSGGARNEQFF. Here the CDR3 DNA reads TGTGCCAGCAGCACTAGCGGGGGGGCCAGAAATGAGCAGTTCTTC.

The genes are TRBV5-4 and TRBJ2-1; 9 bases are shared with TRBD1. Per the germline V gene, CDR1 is SGHNT and CDR2 is YYREEE (reference sequence). This CDR3 is built from 13 residues. The junction had 6 bases not matched to a gene; V was cut back by 9 bases and J by 5 bases. As DNA, the CDR3 is TGTGCCATCCTAGACAGGGGGAACAATGAGCAGTTCTTC. Translating it yields CAILDRGNNEQFF.